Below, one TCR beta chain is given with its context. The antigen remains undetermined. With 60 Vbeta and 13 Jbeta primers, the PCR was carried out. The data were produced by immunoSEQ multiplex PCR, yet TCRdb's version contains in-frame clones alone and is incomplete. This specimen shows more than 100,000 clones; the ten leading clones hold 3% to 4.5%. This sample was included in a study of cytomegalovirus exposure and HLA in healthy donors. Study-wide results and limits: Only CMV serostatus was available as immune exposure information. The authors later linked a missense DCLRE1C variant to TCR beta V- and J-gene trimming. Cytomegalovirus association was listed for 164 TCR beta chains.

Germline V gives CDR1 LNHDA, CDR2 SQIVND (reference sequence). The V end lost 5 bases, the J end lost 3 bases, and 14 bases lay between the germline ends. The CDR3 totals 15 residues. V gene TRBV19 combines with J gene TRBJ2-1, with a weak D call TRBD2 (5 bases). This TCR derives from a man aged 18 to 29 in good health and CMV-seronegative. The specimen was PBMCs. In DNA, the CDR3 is TGTGCCAGTAGTCTACAGCGGCCAATCTACAATGAGCAGTTCTTC. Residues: CASSLQRPIYNEQFF.